The clone carrying this TCR beta chain was detected many times. Antigen specificity is unknown. This entry belongs to a study of breast tumors, draining lymph nodes, adjacent tissues. Study-wide findings and caveats: Luminal-like breast cancer showed significantly greater tumor-nontumor repertoire similarity than basal-like breast cancer did. The data were judged consistent with most tumor T cells coming from lymph node and expanding in tumor. Data only fit, rather than demonstrated, lymph node origin of most tumor T cells. Tumor TCR diversity was below lymph nodes but above nontumor tissue.

TCRdb analysed the multiplex PCR reads with MiXCR anew, one entry per CDR3 protein. This table has some 22,000 distinct CDR3 sequences, around 41% appearing once. This CDR3 contains 13 residues. The junction had 0 bases not matched to a gene; V was cut back by 6 bases and J by 5 bases. CDR1 is LNHDA, CDR2 SQIVND, per germline (reference sequence). The receptor was derived from a female donor with breast cancer. Some clones in this sample may be carry-over from other donors' samples. The rearrangement links TRBV19 to TRBJ1-6, with TRBD1 identical over 8 bases. The sample comprised breast tumor tissue. CDR3 nucleotides: TGTGCCAGTAGGACAGGGGATAATTCACCCCTCCACTTT. This gives the protein CASRTGDNSPLHF.